The 8 T cell receptor beta chains below come from one sample, sequenced in a study of blood T cell repertoires in COVID-19. Clones were sequenced by immunoSEQ multiplex PCR, and TCRdb holds only the in-frame ones, with some missing. The sample has about 190,000 clones, 88% seen once. Material: peripheral blood. All receptors come from a man aged 25 to 45 with acute or convalescent COVID-19.

The rearrangement links TRBV6-5 to TRBJ1-1; 7 bases are shared with TRBD1. This CDR3 contains 13 residues. Germline V gene data show CDR1 as MNHEY and CDR2 as SVGAGI. The ends lost 6 bases at V and 12 bases at J; junction bases unmatched: 13. The CDR3 loop is CASSLDRARETFF. The CDR3 DNA follows: TGTGCCAGCAGCCTAGACAGGGCTCGCGAAACTTTCTTT.

The rearrangement joins TRBV28 to TRBJ1-4; D unresolved. This CDR3 comprises 16 residues. Germline V gene data show CDR1 as MDHEN and CDR2 as SYDVKM. V lost 0 bases to trimming and J lost 0 bases, with 8 bases between them. CDR3 nucleotides: TGTGCCAGCAGTTTATGGAGGAGAGCAACTAATGAAAAACTGTTTTTT. The encoded protein is CASSLWRRATNEKLFF.

The CDR3 DNA reads TGTGCCAGCAGTTACCCAGGGGGCTACGAGCAGTACTTC. Protein product: CASSYPGGYEQYF. This rearrangement joins TRBV6-5 to TRBJ2-7; the match to TRBD1 covers 7 bases. The CDR3 is 13 amino acids. Germline V gene data show CDR1 as MNHEY and CDR2 as SVGAGI. V gave up 2 bases and J gave up 3 bases; unmatched junction bases: 1.

This clone was seen a few times. The chain uses TRBV29-1 and TRBJ1-1; tentatively, D is TRBD1 (5 bases). V gave up 3 bases and J gave up 4 bases, with 12 bases separating them. In germline, CDR1 is SQVTM, CDR2 ANQGSEA. The CDR3 covers 13 residues. Written as DNA, the CDR3 is TGCAGCGTTGATTGGGGGGACGGCACTGAAGCTTTCTTT. Translated: CSVDWGDGTEAFF.

The rearrangement links TRBV10-1 to TRBJ1-3, with D maybe TRBD1 (6 bases). The CDR3 is made up of 15 amino acids. Germline V gene lookup returns CDR1 WNHNN and CDR2 SYGVQD (reference sequence). Trimming took 2 bases from V and 2 from J, leaving 10 bases between them. For the CDR3, the DNA is TGCGCCAGCAGTGAGGGGGGCTCACCTGGAAACACCATATATTTT. This codes for CASSEGGSPGNTIYF.

The V call is TRBV7-3, the J call TRBJ2-5, with a weak D call TRBD2 (6 bases). V lost 7 bases to trimming and J lost 2 bases, with 17 bases between them. Germline V gene sequence: CDR1 SGHTA, CDR2 FQGTGA. This CDR3 is 15 amino acids long. CDR3 DNA: TGTGCCAGCACCAGATCGGGACTTCATCAAGAGACCCAGTACTTC. It specifies CASTRSGLHQETQYF.

The chain employs TRBV28 and TRBJ2-3, with D possibly TRBD2 on 6 matching bases. Trimming removed 6 bases from V and 6 bases from J, with 22 bases in between. The CDR3 length is 16 residues. CDR1 is MDHEN and CDR2 is SYDVKM in the germline V gene. The CDR3 is CASSPASDTNVDTQYF. The CDR3 DNA is TGTGCCAGCAGCCCCGCTAGCGATACCAACGTGGATACGCAGTATTTT.

This chain joins TRBV7-3 and TRBJ2-7, with TRBD2 as a possible D gene (5 bases). The V end was cut by 5 bases, the J end by 0 bases, with 8 bases between. This CDR3 contains 13 residues. Germline assignment: CDR1 SGHTA and CDR2 FQGTGA. The CDR3 coding sequence is TGTGCCAGCAGCCGGGGAAACTCCTACGAGCAGTACTTC. It codes for CASSRGNSYEQYF.